Listed here are 18 T cell receptor beta chains from one sample, sequenced in a study of cytomegalovirus exposure and HLA in healthy donors. Method: immunoSEQ multiplex PCR; TCRdb's copy keeps in-frame clones and lacks some. The sample comprises some 220,000 clones, 75% to 95% of which are singletons, and about 1% rests with the top ten. The sequenced sample consisted of PBMCs. All receptors come from a woman aged 18-30 years in good health and CMV-seronegative.

This rearrangement joins TRBV11-2 to TRBJ1-2; 7 bases fit TRBD1. The CDR3 totals 12 residues. Germline trimming cut 5 bases from V and 6 bases from J; bases unmatched to any gene: 3. Germline CDR1 reads SGHAT; CDR2 reads FQNNGV. Here the CDR3 reads CASSRDRDGYTF. Here the CDR3 DNA reads TGTGCCAGCAGCCGCGACAGGGATGGCTACACCTTC.

The chain carries TRBV28 and TRBJ1-2; 8 nucleotides align to TRBD1. V lost 3 bases, J lost 2 bases, and 5 bases stayed unmatched. This CDR3 has 15 amino acids. CDR1 MDHEN and CDR2 SYDVKM come from the germline V gene. The CDR3 DNA reads as TGTGCCAGCAGTTTGAACACAGGGGGGAACTATGGCTACACCTTC. Protein: CASSLNTGGNYGYTF.

The chain links TRBV6-5 to TRBJ2-1; the D gene is possibly TRBD2 (5 bases). V was clipped by 6 bases and J by 3 bases, with 9 bases between them. This CDR3 comprises 13 residues. Looked up from germline, CDR1 is MNHEY and CDR2 is SVGAGI. The CDR3 DNA is TGTGCCAGCAGGGAGGCGGGCTACAATGAGCAGTTCTTC. It encodes CASREAGYNEQFF.

The rearrangement uses TRBV6-1 and TRBJ1-1, with D perhaps TRBD1 (5 bases). Trimming left V 11 bases short and J 10 bases short, with 17 bases between. The CDR3 length is 11 residues. Germline CDR1 MNHNS, CDR2 SASEGT. The CDR3 loop is CAGHSGGVAFF. CDR3 nucleotide sequence: TGTGCCGGACACTCGGGGGGAGTAGCTTTCTTT.

The chain joins TRBV7-7 to TRBJ2-3; a possible D gene is TRBD2 (6 bases). The CDR3 totals 15 residues. Germline CDR1 SSHAT, CDR2 FNYEAQ (reference sequence). Trimming removed 3 bases from V and 3 bases from J, with 13 bases in between. CDR3 region: CASSFSRDSTDTQYF. CDR3 nucleotide sequence: TGTGCCAGCAGCTTCTCCCGGGACTCTACAGATACGCAGTATTTT.

This clone has a single count. The CDR3 DNA follows: TGTGCCAGCAGCTTATTTCGGGGGGCCGAAGCCTACGAGCAGTACTTC. Its protein is CASSLFRGAEAYEQYF. The chain uses TRBV11-2 and TRBJ2-7; TRBD2 might be the D (7 bases). CDR1 is SGHAT and CDR2 is FQNNGV in the germline V gene. The V end lost 2 bases, the J end lost 2 bases, and 16 bases lay between the germline ends. This CDR3 has 16 residues.

This sequence joins TRBV15 and TRBJ1-1; D is unresolved. The CDR3 has 15 residues. From germline, CDR1 is LNHNV and CDR2 YYDKDF (reference sequence). V was cut by 1 base and J by 2 bases, with 11 bases left in between. The CDR3 loop reads CATSRVDRGNTEAFF. The CDR3 DNA sequence: TGTGCCACCAGCAGAGTGGACCGGGGAAACACTGAAGCTTTCTTT. Filled out from reference TRBV15 and TRBJ1-1, the complete variable domain reads DAMVIQNPRYQVTQFGKPVTLSCSQTLNHNVMYWYQQKSSQAPKLLFHYYDKDFNNEADTPDNFQSRRPNTSFCFLDIRSPGLGDTAMYLCATSRVDRGNTEAFFGQGTRLTVV.

J is TRBJ2-1 and V is TRBV2; TRBD2 matches at 8 bases. Germline lookup yields CDR1 SNHLY and CDR2 FYNNEI. CDR3 length equals 14 residues. V lost 6 bases and J lost 3; bases outside the gene matches: 4. The DNA for the CDR3 is TGTGCCAGCAGGGGGCTAGCGGGCTACAATGAGCAGTTCTTC. Protein product: CASRGLAGYNEQFF.

In DNA form, the CDR3 reads TGTGCCAGCAGTTCCCCGGGCTCTGGGGCCAACGTCCTGACTTTC. Its translation is CASSSPGSGANVLTF. The chain has TRBV27 and TRBJ2-6, with no clear D. The CDR3 is 15 residues long. The V end lost 4 bases, the J end lost 0 bases, and 7 bases lay between the germline ends. Per germline, CDR1 MNHEY and CDR2 SMNVEV (reference sequence).

This sequence joins TRBV28 and TRBJ2-7, with D possibly TRBD1 on 5 matching bases. Germline lookup yields CDR1 MDHEN and CDR2 SYDVKM. This CDR3 has 15 amino acids. Trimming pared 3 bases from V and 5 bases from J, leaving 17 bases between. The DNA of the CDR3 is TGTGCCAGCAGTTTGTTGCTGACGACAGAGCACGAGCAGTACTTC. It encodes CASSLLLTTEHEQYF. The complete variable domain, with remaining parts taken from reference TRBV28 and TRBJ2-7, reads DVKVTQSSRYLVKRTGEKVFLECVQDMDHENMFWYRQDPGLGLRLIYFSYDVKMKEKGDIPEGYSVSREKKERFSLILESASTNQTSMYLCASSLLLTTEHEQYFGPGTRLTVT.

The V and J genes are TRBV28 and TRBJ1-1; 8 nucleotides align to TRBD1. Germline loops: CDR1 MDHEN, CDR2 SYDVKM. The trim removed 1 base at V and 5 bases at J, leaving 9 bases unmatched. The CDR3 length is 16 residues. CDR3 sequence (DNA): TGTGCCAGCAGTTTATATCCAGGGGGCCAGCGAACTGAAGCTTTCTTT. This gives the protein CASSLYPGGQRTEAFF.

The V and J genes are TRBV27 and TRBJ1-5, with TRBD1 matching 9 bases. The V segment lost 4 bases and the J segment 6 bases; nucleotides outside the gene matches: 4. The V gene's germline CDR1 is MNHEY and CDR2 SMNVEV (reference sequence). This CDR3 is built from 14 residues. The CDR3 DNA follows: TGTGCCAGCAGTTCCGGACAGGGGATTCAGCCCCAGCATTTT. It yields the protein CASSSGQGIQPQHF.

The gene calls are TRBV7-9 and TRBJ2-2; tentative D call: TRBD2 (5 bases). V lost 1 base and J 3 bases, leaving 15 bases between the germline ends. The length of the CDR3 is 17 residues. Germline V CDR1 and CDR2: SEHNR, FQNEAQ (reference sequence). For the CDR3, the DNA is TGTGCCAGCAGCTTAGTAGTTAGCGAGGTCTACACCGGGGAGCTGTTTTTT. Amino acid sequence: CASSLVVSEVYTGELFF. Full variable domain (outside the CDR3, taken from reference TRBV7-9 and TRBJ2-2): DTGVSQNPRHKITKRGQNVTFRCDPISEHNRLYWYRQTLGQGPEFLTYFQNEAQLEKSRLLSDRFSAERPKGSFSTLEIQRTEQGDSAMYLCASSLVVSEVYTGELFFGEGSRLTVL.

This clone was seen only a few times. The V and J genes are TRBV19 and TRBJ2-4, with 10 bases that match TRBD2. V lost 5 bases, J lost 4 bases, and 20 bases stayed unmatched. The germline V gene has CDR1 LNHDA and CDR2 SQIVND (reference sequence). The CDR3 extends over 20 amino acids. In nucleotides, the CDR3 is TGTGCCAGTAGTCCTGGGGGGGCCCTACTCGGACTAGCGGTAAAAAACATTCAGTACTTC. Its protein is CASSPGGALLGLAVKNIQYF.

This chain connects TRBV5-8 to TRBJ2-3; 11 bases line up with TRBD2. CDR3 size: 18 residues. V dropped 4 bases and J dropped 0; count of bases not matched to a gene: 10. Per the germline V gene, CDR1 is SGHTS and CDR2 is YDEGEE. DNA for the CDR3: TGTGCCAGCAGCCCCGGGACTAGCGGCGCTGCTAGCACAGATACGCAGTATTTT. Translation gives CASSPGTSGAASTDTQYF.

This clone was counted a few times. The rearrangement joins TRBV4-1 to TRBJ1-2, with unresolved D. The CDR3 covers 13 residues. CDR1 and CDR2 (germline): MGHRA, YSYEKL. The V end lost 3 bases, the J end lost 4 bases, and 9 bases lay between the germline ends. The CDR3 bases are TGCGCCAGCAGCCAGGGCAGATCCTATGGCTACACCTTC. This sequence encodes CASSQGRSYGYTF.

This clone was detected once. The J gene is TRBJ1-6, the V gene TRBV30; perhaps TRBD1 as D (6 bases). Per germline, CDR1 GTSNPN and CDR2 SVGIG (reference sequence). The V end was cut by 5 bases, the J end by 5 bases, with 16 bases between. This CDR3 is 15 amino acids long. The CDR3, as DNA: TGTGCCTGGGGCTTTAGGGGGAGTAATAATTCACCCCTCCACTTT. This encodes CAWGFRGSNNSPLHF. Filled out from reference TRBV30 and TRBJ1-6, the complete variable domain reads SQTIHQWPATLVQPVGSPLSLECTVEGTSNPNLYWYRQAAGRGLQLLFYSVGIGQISSEVPQNLSASRPQDRQFILSSKKLLLSDSGFYLCAWGFRGSNNSPLHFGNGTRLTVT.

This clone was counted once. The chain links TRBV5-4 to TRBJ2-1; D perhaps matches TRBD2 (6 bases). Trimming shortened V by 1 base and J by 5 bases, and 16 bases separated the two germline ends. Germline CDR1 is SGHNT and CDR2 is YYREEE (reference sequence). This CDR3 comprises 16 residues. CDR3 region: CASSLYGGTAHNEQFF. The DNA for the CDR3 is TGTGCCAGCAGCTTGTACGGGGGTACGGCTCACAATGAGCAGTTCTTC.